This TCR beta chain comes out of a study of shared clonotypes between healthy human individuals (dated by TCRdb to the early 2020s). As for the study more broadly: A couple of women and a few men aged 18 to 49 years were included in the cohort. For each donor, CD4 naive and CD4 memory were each run on three plates, CD8 naive on two plates, and CD8 memory on one plate. To estimate repertoire size and how much clonotypes are shared between individuals, the study performed deep sequencing of blood TCR repertoires from a few healthy adults. Different laboratories and diverse techniques were used to prepare libraries and sequence TCR repertoires, to increase sequencing depth and limit assay-specific biases. Between about 0.94 and 8.9 billion PBMCs per donor were obtained by leukapheresis.

The CDR3 has 15 amino acids, counting the end cysteine and phenylalanine. Solely the CDR3 DNA is kept, with 45 bases framed from the first base. Via the germline V gene, CDR1 is MDHEN and CDR2 SYDVKM. The trim is 4 bases for V and 4 bases for J, with a gap of 16 bases between the germline ends. Paper-wide results and their limitations: Naive subsets generally had larger estimated clonotype richness than memory subsets did. Approximately 5% of naive CD4, 3.5% of naive CD8, 2% to 2.5% of memory CD4, and over 0.35% of memory CD8 clonotypes were shared across four donors. Rarefaction of sorted-subset datasets indicated incomplete sequencing despite the large sequencing depth. The small number of donors limited the genetic and exposure-history diversity represented. Based on pairwise subsampling, the degree of clonotype sharing among donors was expected to be affected by sequencing depth. Compared with non-shared clonotypes, clonotypes shared by all four sorted-subset donors had higher generation probabilities. Sampling was limited to blood, and TCR repertoires in tissue likely differ from TCR repertoires in blood.

Healthy HIV-negative adults with no recently reported acute infections or vaccinations were included as donors. All donors were Caucasian adults living in Nashville, Tennessee, USA. Magnetic negative selection was used to enrich CD4+ T cells, after which naive cells were positively selected on CD45RA and the negative fraction became the memory subset. After blood collection by leukapheresis, PBMCs were isolated using Ficoll-Histopaque density gradient centrifugation and then cryopreserved in the vapor phase of liquid nitrogen. Purity and quantity of every magnetically sorted T cell population were checked by analytical flow cytometry. Genomic DNA was isolated from every sorted fraction and measured by UV absorbance on a Nanodrop 2000c. Using the deep immunoSEQ assay, TCR CDR3 regions were amplified from genomic DNA by multiplex PCR. Extracted genomic DNA from each cell subset was spread evenly across all wells of several immunoSEQ 96-well plates, with each plate serving as a replicate. For sorted subsets, around 200 ng genomic DNA, equal to 30,000 or so T cell genomes, was loaded into each replicate PCR. The purified libraries were quantified using a Qubit 3.0 fluorometer, sized with a Bioanalyzer 2100, and then quantified again using the KAPA Library Quantification kit. A separate single-read 150-cycle Illumina NextSeq 550 flow cell was used to sequence each immunoSEQ 96-well plate. The authors' pipeline ran thus. Because the immunoSEQ output held only junctional sequences and lacked quality scores, the filtering could not match the filtering applied to full-length reads. Sequences were annotated with PyIR, a Python wrapper for IgBLAST v1.9, and V/J genes and CDR3 were assigned using IMGT germline references. Reads were removed for weak V/J assignments (E-value above 1e-6), missing CDR3, stop codons, out-of-frame junctions, or ambiguous translated residues. V3J clonotypes were defined as sequences sharing the same inferred V gene, J gene, and CDR3 amino acid sequence. To compute the percentage overlap between repertoires, the number of shared unique clonotypes was divided by the size of the smaller repertoire. Richness of each repertoire was evaluated using RTK rarefaction, the Chao1 estimator, and Recon v2.1 estimates of unobserved clonotypes. Generation probabilities for all TCRbeta clonotypes obtained by the gDNA method from a handful of donors were computed using OLGA. TCRdb took over this immuneACCESS table, retaining in-frame rearrangements with V and J assigned. Such tables are incomplete; in checked studies, under half of the missing clones stem from an unresolved V gene, and the remainder is unexplained. That table furnishes V, J and clone size, whereas the DNA furnished D and trimming. The sample has hundreds of thousands of clones on record, 60% to 75% of them singletons. Together, the top ten hold around 1.8% of the sample.

Notes on this clone: Its target antigen remains unknown. Within one base of it there is no much larger clone, and no base qualities were kept.

The source material was memory CD4+ T cells sorted from blood. Per the publication, the cell subset or site label means: CD45RA-negative fraction. Recombination joined TRBV28 with TRBJ1-2; the D gene cannot be named for sure. This clonotype was sampled from a woman between 25 and 40 years old in good health. In nucleotide form, the sequence is TGTGCCAGCAGTTCGGGCTGGGAGGGCGCCTATGGCTACACCTTC. Its product reads: CASSSGWEGAYGYTF.